These T cell receptor beta chains were read from a single sample in a study of T cell responses to AZD1222 COVID-19 vaccine. Generated by immunoSEQ multiplex PCR, the TCRdb table keeps only in-frame clones and is missing some. This table holds more than 150,000 clones, approximately 93% found once. The material sequenced was peripheral blood, taken 28 days after the second AZD1222 dose. These receptor sequences come from an adult who received the AZD1222 COVID-19 vaccine. CDR3s include the opening cysteine and the closing phenylalanine or tryptophan. The order of the fields is V gene, J gene, clone size, CDR3 protein. Not every row has a clone size; where given, it reads once, few, many or a size class.

v_call: TRBV19; j_call: TRBJ1-1; clone_size: -; cdr3_aa: CASRKILGDTEAFF
v_call: TRBV4-1; j_call: TRBJ2-7; clone_size: -; cdr3_aa: CASSHPGLADPPGGKEQYF
v_call: TRBV5-1; j_call: TRBJ2-7; clone_size: -; cdr3_aa: CASSFQGAPQVAHF
v_call: TRBV2; j_call: TRBJ2-7; clone_size: -; cdr3_aa: CASSVVRAYEQYF
v_call: TRBV28; j_call: TRBJ1-3; clone_size: -; cdr3_aa: CASTFRQGNTIYF
v_call: TRBV27; j_call: TRBJ1-4; clone_size: -; cdr3_aa: CASSSFDRGEKLFF
v_call: TRBV9; j_call: TRBJ2-7; clone_size: -; cdr3_aa: CASSVGDRGYEQYF
v_call: TRBV5-6; j_call: TRBJ1-5; clone_size: -; cdr3_aa: CASSSSKRNSNQPQHF
v_call: TRBV25-1; j_call: TRBJ1-1; clone_size: -; cdr3_aa: CASSGMGNTEAFF
v_call: TRBV5-1; j_call: TRBJ2-1; clone_size: -; cdr3_aa: CASSTGLAGATYNEQFF
v_call: TRBV7-8; j_call: TRBJ1-4; clone_size: -; cdr3_aa: CASSRSLPGGAPNEKLFF
v_call: TRBV15; j_call: TRBJ1-4; clone_size: -; cdr3_aa: CATSSPRDTRIDNEKLFF
v_call: TRBV19; j_call: TRBJ2-2; clone_size: -; cdr3_aa: CASSIIYNTGELFF
v_call: TRBV11-2; j_call: TRBJ2-2; clone_size: -; cdr3_aa: CASSLKSAGRRAGELFF
v_call: TRBV9; j_call: TRBJ2-5; clone_size: once; cdr3_aa: CASSLRDRQETQYF
v_call: TRBV2; j_call: TRBJ2-1; clone_size: -; cdr3_aa: CASKYGNEQFF